A selection of T cell receptor beta chains follows, all from one sample in a study of shared clonotypes between healthy human individuals. Generated by immunoSEQ multiplex PCR, the TCRdb table keeps only in-frame clones and is missing some. The table has about 470,000 clones, about 85% seen once. Sample: PBMCs. These receptors were collected from a woman in her thirties or forties in good health. Some clones in this sample may be carry-over from other donors' samples. Each CDR3 is given with its conserved first and last residue. The order of the fields is V gene, J gene, clone size, D gene, CDR3 protein, CDR3 DNA. The D gene is left open where the match is weak. Size values are once, few and many counts, or a class for expanded clones, and some rows have none.

v_call: TRBV6-1
j_call: TRBJ2-1
clone_size: few
d_call: TRBD2
cdr3_aa: CASSLAGRYNEQFF
cdr3_nt: TGTGCCAGCAGTTTAGCGGGGCGGTACAATGAGCAGTTCTTC

v_call: TRBV5-4
j_call: TRBJ2-3
clone_size: once
d_call: -
cdr3_aa: CASSLPRTDTQYF
cdr3_nt: TGTGCCAGCAGCCTACCCCGGACAGATACGCAGTATTTT

v_call: TRBV4-1
j_call: TRBJ2-5
clone_size: many
d_call: TRBD2
cdr3_aa: CASSQGTRSETQYF
cdr3_nt: TGCGCCAGCAGCCAAGGGACTAGAAGTGAGACCCAGTACTTC

v_call: TRBV9
j_call: TRBJ1-1
clone_size: -
d_call: -
cdr3_aa: CASSPPGTTEAFF
cdr3_nt: TGTGCCAGCAGCCCCCCCGGGACCACTGAAGCTTTCTTT

v_call: TRBV5-1
j_call: TRBJ1-2
clone_size: -
d_call: TRBD1
cdr3_aa: CASSLAGQGADYTF
cdr3_nt: TGCGCCAGCAGCTTGGCCGGCCAGGGGGCGGACTACACCTTC

v_call: TRBV7-9
j_call: TRBJ2-1
clone_size: -
d_call: TRBD2
cdr3_aa: CASSLTGTSGSDEQFF
cdr3_nt: TGTGCCAGCAGCTTAACCGGGACTAGCGGGAGCGATGAGCAGTTCTTC

v_call: TRBV9
j_call: TRBJ2-7
clone_size: -
d_call: -
cdr3_aa: CASSVDDRSYEQYF
cdr3_nt: TGTGCCAGCAGCGTAGATGACAGATCCTACGAGCAGTACTTC

v_call: TRBV18
j_call: TRBJ2-7
clone_size: many
d_call: TRBD1
cdr3_aa: CASSPLGQGIYEQYF
cdr3_nt: TGTGCCAGCTCACCCCTCGGACAGGGGATCTACGAGCAGTACTTC

v_call: TRBV18
j_call: TRBJ2-3
clone_size: -
d_call: -
cdr3_aa: CASSFRDEGTDTQYF
cdr3_nt: TGTGCCAGCTCATTCCGGGACGAGGGAACGGATACGCAGTATTTT

v_call: TRBV5-8
j_call: TRBJ1-5
clone_size: -
d_call: -
cdr3_aa: CASSLKGEHQPQHF
cdr3_nt: TGTGCCAGCAGCTTAAAGGGAGAACATCAGCCCCAGCATTTT

v_call: TRBV6-1
j_call: TRBJ2-2
clone_size: -
d_call: -
cdr3_aa: CASTRVFAGELFF
cdr3_nt: TGTGCCAGCACAAGAGTCTTCGCCGGGGAGCTGTTTTTT

v_call: TRBV18
j_call: TRBJ1-1
clone_size: -
d_call: -
cdr3_aa: CASHASGQGSEAFF
cdr3_nt: TGTGCCAGCCATGCAAGTGGGCAGGGCTCTGAAGCTTTCTTT

v_call: TRBV6-1
j_call: TRBJ2-3
clone_size: -
d_call: -
cdr3_aa: CASSPGASSTDTQYF
cdr3_nt: TGTGCCAGCAGCCCCGGGGCTTCTAGCACAGATACGCAGTATTTT

v_call: TRBV10-3
j_call: TRBJ1-5
clone_size: -
d_call: TRBD1
cdr3_aa: CAISADRAGNQPQHF
cdr3_nt: TGTGCCATCAGTGCCGACAGGGCCGGCAATCAGCCCCAGCATTTT

v_call: TRBV5-1
j_call: TRBJ1-1
clone_size: -
d_call: -
cdr3_aa: CASSSQGPNTEAFF
cdr3_nt: TGCGCCAGCAGCAGTCAAGGCCCCAACACTGAAGCTTTCTTT

v_call: TRBV28
j_call: TRBJ2-5
clone_size: -
d_call: -
cdr3_aa: CASRGGRTYQETQYF
cdr3_nt: TGTGCCAGCAGAGGGGGTCGGACGTACCAAGAGACCCAGTACTTC

v_call: TRBV6-5
j_call: TRBJ1-4
clone_size: -
d_call: -
cdr3_aa: CASSYVGAFGNEKLFF
cdr3_nt: TGTGCCAGCAGTTACGTTGGGGCTTTTGGGAATGAAAAACTGTTTTTT